The entry below describes one T cell receptor beta chain. TCRdb recomputed calls from the reads with MiXCR, one row per CDR3 protein. The table has 680,000 or so distinct CDR3 sequences, 35% to 45% seen once. The data belong to a study of T cell repertoires in cytomegalovirus infection. This CDR3 comprises 16 residues. With 1 base clipped from V and 1 base from J, the junction kept 5 bases outside the gene matches. The V gene's germline CDR1 is SGHRS and CDR2 YFSETQ. The TCR comes from a human donor in good health (CMV status not recorded). Some clones in this sample may be carry-over from other donors' samples. The source material was PBMCs. The chain joins TRBV5-1 to TRBJ1-1, with 9 bases lining up with TRBD1. The CDR3, as DNA: TGCGCCAGCAGCTTGCCCGGGACAGGGAAGAACACTGAAGCTTTCTTT. It translates to CASSLPGTGKNTEAFF.